This passage covers 13 T cell receptor beta chains from one sample sequenced in a study of cytomegalovirus exposure and HLA in healthy donors. Amplification used 60 Vbeta primers and 13 Jbeta primers. This table comes from immunoSEQ multiplex PCR, and its TCRdb copy is limited to in-frame clones, with some not included. The sample includes approximately 180,000 clones, around 75% of them seen just once. Sequenced: PBMCs. Receptors were obtained from a woman aged 45-60 years in good health and CMV-seronegative.

The J gene is TRBJ1-2, the V gene TRBV7-9, with 9 bases matching TRBD1. The trim removed 6 bases at V and 4 bases at J, leaving 9 bases unmatched. Germline V CDR1 and CDR2: SEHNR, FQNEAQ (reference sequence). CDR3 length equals 15 residues. The CDR3 coding sequence is TGTGCCAGCAGTTCCAACAGGGGGCCGGGCTATGGCTACACCTTC. Amino acid sequence: CASSSNRGPGYGYTF.

The table lists this clone with a few counts. V is TRBV5-6 and J is TRBJ2-6, with 8 bases matching TRBD2. Germline V gives CDR1 SGHDT, CDR2 YYEEEE. V trimming: 10 bases; J trimming: 2 bases; junction bases outside the gene matches: 11. This CDR3 is 16 amino acids long. This CDR3 is CAGNRGGPTGANVLTF. CDR3 nucleotides: TGTGCCGGAAATCGGGGGGGCCCAACTGGGGCCAACGTCCTGACTTTC.

V usage is TRBV2 and J usage is TRBJ1-1; TRBD1 is a possible D gene (5 bases). Between the trimmed V and J ends, which lost 3 bases and 1 base, there was a span of 6 bases. The V gene's germline CDR1 is SNHLY and CDR2 FYNNEI. This CDR3 spans 13 amino acids. The CDR3 DNA is TGTGCCAGCAGTGACCAGGGGAACACTGAAGCTTTCTTT. It translates to CASSDQGNTEAFF. The entire variable domain, with the rest obtained from reference TRBV2 and TRBJ1-1, is as follows: EPEVTQTPSHQVTQMGQEVILRCVPISNHLYFYWYRQILGQKVEFLVSFYNNEISEKSEIFDDQFSVERPDGSNFTLKIRSTKLEDSAMYFCASSDQGNTEAFFGQGTRLTVV.

The genes are TRBV18 and TRBJ2-3; D unresolved. Deletions cut 0 bases from V and 3 bases from J, with 7 bases between. The CDR3 loop spans 14 amino acids. Germline CDR1 KGHSH, CDR2 LQKENI. Here the CDR3 reads CASSPPGKTDTQYF. The CDR3 nucleotides read TGTGCCAGCTCACCACCGGGCAAAACAGATACGCAGTATTTT.

The rearrangement uses TRBV11-2 and TRBJ1-2; TRBD1 matches at 10 bases. This CDR3 has 15 amino acids. Germline V lookup: CDR1 SGHAT, CDR2 FQNNGV. Trimming at V came to 4 bases and at J to 4 bases, leaving 6 bases not matched to a gene. Here the CDR3 DNA reads TGTGCCAGCAGCTCATACCGGGACAGGGGCTATGGCTACACCTTC. It yields the protein CASSSYRDRGYGYTF.

This chain links TRBV18 with TRBJ2-1; 7 positions agree with TRBD1. The CDR3 contains 15 residues. From germline, CDR1 is KGHSH and CDR2 LQKENI. V gave up 4 bases and J gave up 0 bases; unmatched junction bases: 3. The DNA for the CDR3 is TGTGCCAGCTCACGGGACAGTAGCTCCTACAATGAGCAGTTCTTC. Translation: CASSRDSSSYNEQFF.

The gene calls are TRBV2 and TRBJ2-1; TRBD2 agrees at 12 bases. The CDR3 runs 16 residues. Germline lookup yields CDR1 SNHLY and CDR2 FYNNEI. J was trimmed by 9 bases and V by 7 bases; bases with no gene match: 13. In nucleotides, the CDR3 is TGTGCCAGCAAGGTCCCTACTAGCGGGAGGTTCAGTGAGCAGTTCTTC. Encoded protein: CASKVPTSGRFSEQFF.

The chain carries TRBV7-9 and TRBJ1-6; 9 bases match TRBD1. The CDR3 has 16 residues. Losses at the gene ends were 0 bases for V and 7 bases for J; bases not matched to a gene: 4. Germline V lookup: CDR1 SEHNR, CDR2 FQNEAQ (reference sequence). The CDR3 spells CASSLADRGKNSPLHF. The CDR3 DNA is TGTGCCAGCAGCTTAGCCGACAGGGGGAAAAATTCACCCCTCCACTTT.

The chain links TRBV5-6 to TRBJ2-2; 8 positions match TRBD1. Germline trimming cut 4 bases from V and 6 bases from J; bases unmatched to any gene: 11. CDR3 length equals 16 residues. Germline loops: CDR1 SGHDT, CDR2 YYEEEE. For the CDR3, the DNA is TGTGCCAGCAGCCCCGGGACAGGTCTTAAGTCCGGGGAGCTGTTTTTT. Residues: CASSPGTGLKSGELFF.

The rearrangement joins TRBV2 to TRBJ1-2, with TRBD1 as a possible D gene (6 bases). V was pared by 10 bases and J by 4 bases, with 16 bases between. Germline V gene data show CDR1 as SNHLY and CDR2 as FYNNEI. The CDR3 length is 13 residues. CDR3 amino acids: CATQGGRSYGYTF. The CDR3 DNA follows: TGTGCCACACAAGGGGGACGATCCTATGGCTACACCTTC.

The rearrangement links TRBV7-2 to TRBJ1-2; 7 bases fit TRBD1. Germline trimming cut 3 bases from V and 6 bases from J; bases unmatched to any gene: 10. Germline CDR1 and CDR2: SGHTA and FQGNSA. This CDR3 has 15 amino acids. Here the CDR3 DNA reads TGTGCCAGCAGCTTGGGTCCGGGACAGCTAAATGGCTACACCTTC. It codes for CASSLGPGQLNGYTF.

This clone was counted a few times. This chain uses TRBV5-1 with TRBJ2-1; TRBD2 might be the D (5 bases). Per the germline V gene, CDR1 is SGHRS and CDR2 is YFSETQ. V was shortened by 2 bases and J by 4 bases, with 10 bases between the two germline ends. This CDR3 spans 14 amino acids. The CDR3 sequence is CASSFGADYNEQFF. The CDR3 DNA follows: TGCGCCAGCAGCTTCGGAGCGGATTACAATGAGCAGTTCTTC.

Turning to this clone: Relative to the germline gene, one junction end is altered; a read error may explain this. The CDR3 sequence: CSSSLEGGNYNEQFF. The CDR3 nucleotides read TGTTCCAGCAGCTTAGAAGGCGGGAACTACAATGAGCAGTTCTTC. V is TRBV7-9 and J is TRBJ2-1; the D gene is possibly TRBD2 (6 bases). The CDR3 spans 15 residues. Germline V gives CDR1 SEHNR, CDR2 FQNEAQ (reference sequence).